The clone carrying this T cell receptor (beta chain) was counted a few times. What it recognizes is unknown. This specimen comes from a study of T cell repertoires in cytomegalovirus infection. Turning to the study itself: It can be stated that public TCR beta signatures indicated CMV infection as well as a matching HLA type. Study-wide points: Summed frequency of public TCR beta families distinguished CMV carriers with the relevant HLA. Dominating the ex vivo response were HLA-C-restricted CMV-specific TCR beta clonotypes.

MiXCR, applied by TCRdb to the reads, yields one record per CDR3 protein. This table has about 300,000 distinct CDR3 sequences, about a tenth appearing once. Germline CDR1 and CDR2: DFQATT and SNEGSKA (reference sequence). V lost 5 bases, J lost 6 bases, and 14 bases lay in between. The CDR3 runs to 12 residues. The sample consisted of PBMCs. This chain links TRBV20-1 with TRBJ2-7; perhaps TRBD1 as D (6 bases). The receptor was derived from a human donor in good health (CMV status not recorded). Some clones in this sample may be carry-over from other donors' samples. CDR3 residues: CSAVPGAGEQYF. The CDR3 nucleotides are TGCAGTGCTGTTCCAGGGGCGGGCGAGCAGTACTTC.